A single sample is the source of the 11 T cell receptor beta chains below, sequenced in a study of OX40 agonist ivuxolimab in advanced cancers. Clones were read by immunoSEQ multiplex PCR, and TCRdb kept only the in-frame ones, dropping some. The sample carries approximately 44,000 clones, roughly 92% recorded once. Sequencing used CD4+ or CD8+ T cells sorted from blood, obtained in a trial of the OX40 agonist ivuxolimab. The receptors come from an adult with an advanced solid tumor such as melanoma, head and neck, liver or kidney cancer.

This clone has more than one count but fewer than ten. This chain joins TRBV20-1 and TRBJ2-1; D gene unclear. Germline V gene sequence: CDR1 DFQATT, CDR2 SNEGSKA (reference sequence). Trimming shortened V by 3 bases and J by 9 bases, and 9 bases separated the two germline ends. The CDR3 consists of 11 residues. The CDR3 nucleotides read TGCAGTGCTAGTTATATAGGTGAGCAGTTCTTC. This translates into CSASYIGEQFF.

The gene calls are TRBV11-2 and TRBJ2-1, with D tentatively TRBD1 (5 bases). In germline, CDR1 is SGHAT, CDR2 FQNNGV. The germline V and J ends were trimmed by 2 bases and 6 bases, with 8 bases remaining between them. The CDR3 runs 13 residues. The CDR3 loop is CASSLTRVNEQFF. The CDR3 DNA reads as TGTGCCAGCAGCTTAACCAGGGTCAATGAGCAGTTCTTC.

The chain recombines TRBV28 with TRBJ2-1; D gene ambiguous. Germline V gives CDR1 MDHEN, CDR2 SYDVKM. This CDR3 region has 14 residues. V was clipped by 3 bases and J by 0 bases, with 6 bases between them. CDR3 region: CASSFVASYNEQFF. The DNA for the CDR3 is TGTGCCAGCAGTTTCGTAGCCTCCTACAATGAGCAGTTCTTC.

The chain employs TRBV19 and TRBJ2-1; 10 bases map to TRBD1. This CDR3 is built from 13 residues. The germline V gene encodes CDR1 LNHDA and CDR2 SQIVND (reference sequence). The trim removed 8 bases at V and 4 bases at J, leaving 2 bases unmatched. CDR3 DNA sequence: TGTGCCAGTCGGGACAGGGGTTACAATGAGCAGTTCTTC. It yields the protein CASRDRGYNEQFF.

Here the CDR3 DNA reads TGCGCCAGCAGCTTGGGACTAGCGGGAGGCAATGAGCAGTTCTTC. Translation: CASSLGLAGGNEQFF. The chain uses TRBV5-1 and TRBJ2-1, with 13 bases that match TRBD2. Unmatched junction bases numbered 0, after V lost 0 bases and J lost 6 bases. Germline loops: CDR1 SGHRS, CDR2 YFSETQ. The CDR3 covers 15 residues.

The chain carries TRBV21-1 and TRBJ2-7. TRBV21-1 is labeled a pseudogene. This CDR3 has 16 amino acids. CDR3 DNA sequence: TGTGCCAGCAGCCCACGGCCGTGGACGGTTGCCTACGAGCAGTACTTC. Its protein product is CASSPRPWTVAYEQYF.

The chain uses TRBV2 and TRBJ2-2, with 9 bases that match TRBD1. CDR1 is SNHLY, CDR2 FYNNEI, per germline. This CDR3 comprises 16 residues. Trimming cost V 4 bases and J 3 bases; bases outside gene matches: 6. CDR3 amino acids: CASSVDRDRDTGELFF. Here the CDR3 DNA reads TGTGCCAGCAGTGTCGACCGGGACAGGGACACCGGGGAGCTGTTTTTT.

The chain uses TRBV7-9 and TRBJ1-1; D is uncertain. Germline values: CDR1 SEHNR, CDR2 FQNEAQ (reference sequence). Trimming stripped 1 base from V and 8 bases from J, with 11 bases between. The CDR3 is made up of 13 amino acids. The chain's CDR3 is CASSLVGTGEAFF. Written as DNA, the CDR3 is TGTGCCAGCAGCTTAGTCGGAACCGGGGAAGCTTTCTTT.

This chain links TRBV5-1 with TRBJ2-5, with D hard to call. The CDR3 spans 12 residues. Trimming stripped 9 bases from V and 5 bases from J, with 14 bases between. Germline CDR1 is SGHRS and CDR2 is YFSETQ. CDR3 coding DNA: TGCGCCACTCCCCCGGAAACGGAGACCCAGTACTTC. It is translated as CATPPETETQYF.

This rearrangement joins TRBV2 to TRBJ2-1; TRBD1 is a possible D gene (6 bases). V lost 5 bases, J lost 5 bases, and 10 bases lay in between. This CDR3 is built from 13 residues. The germline V gene has CDR1 SNHLY and CDR2 FYNNEI. The CDR3 DNA reads as TGTGCCAGCAGTTTAGGACAGAACAATGAGCAGTTCTTC. Encoded protein: CASSLGQNNEQFF.

The chain joins TRBV6-1 to TRBJ1-1; the D gene is possibly TRBD1 (6 bases). The V gene's germline CDR1 is MNHNS and CDR2 SASEGT. Trimming shortened V by 5 bases and J by 2 bases, and 9 bases separated the two germline ends. This CDR3 is 13 amino acids long. The CDR3 nucleotides are TGTGCCAGCAGTCAACAGGGTAACACTGAAGCTTTCTTT. It codes for CASSQQGNTEAFF.